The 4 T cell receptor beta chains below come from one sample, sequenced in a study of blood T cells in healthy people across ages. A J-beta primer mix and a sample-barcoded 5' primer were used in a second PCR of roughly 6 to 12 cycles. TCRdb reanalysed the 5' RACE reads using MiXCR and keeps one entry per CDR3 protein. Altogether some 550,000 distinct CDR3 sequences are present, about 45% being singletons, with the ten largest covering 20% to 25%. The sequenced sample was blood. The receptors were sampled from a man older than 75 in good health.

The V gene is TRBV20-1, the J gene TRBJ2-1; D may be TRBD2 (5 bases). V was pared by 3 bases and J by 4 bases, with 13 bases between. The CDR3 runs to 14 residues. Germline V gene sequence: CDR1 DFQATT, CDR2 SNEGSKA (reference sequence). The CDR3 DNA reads TGCAGTGCTAGGTCGGCGAGAGGGTACAATGAGCAGTTCTTC. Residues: CSARSARGYNEQFF.

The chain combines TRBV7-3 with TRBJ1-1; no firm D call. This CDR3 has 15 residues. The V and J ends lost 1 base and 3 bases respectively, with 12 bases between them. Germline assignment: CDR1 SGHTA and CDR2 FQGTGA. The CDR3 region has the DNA TGTGCCAGCAGCTTAATTGGCGGGTTTCACACTGAAGCTTTCTTT. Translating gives CASSLIGGFHTEAFF.

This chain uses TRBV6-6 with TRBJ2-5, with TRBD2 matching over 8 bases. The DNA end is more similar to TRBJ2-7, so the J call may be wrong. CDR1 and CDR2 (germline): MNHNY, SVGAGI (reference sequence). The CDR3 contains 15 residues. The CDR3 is CASRCGSGSGYEQYF. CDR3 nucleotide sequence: TGTGCCAGCCGTTGCGGAAGCGGGAGTGGCTACGAGCAGTACTTC.

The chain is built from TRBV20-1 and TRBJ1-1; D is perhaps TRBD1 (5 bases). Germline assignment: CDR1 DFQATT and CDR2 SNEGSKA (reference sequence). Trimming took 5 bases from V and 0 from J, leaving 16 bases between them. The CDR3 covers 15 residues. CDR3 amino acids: CSASDSQLMNTEAFF. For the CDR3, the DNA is TGCAGTGCTTCCGACAGCCAACTCATGAACACTGAAGCTTTCTTT.